This T cell receptor beta chain comes out of a study of T cell responses to AZD1222 COVID-19 vaccine (dated by TCRdb to about 2021). About the study as a whole: TCR sequencing was performed for about 240 trial participants, of whom about 210 were given two doses of AZD1222 and some 26 were given two doses of MenACWY control vaccine. Trial participants were enrolled into age subgroups of 18-55, 56-69 and 70-plus years, which contained around 150, 28 and 57 TCR-sequenced participants, respectively. The research as a whole found: Conclusions about previously exposed vaccinees are limited, since just a handful of AZD1222 recipients were seropositive for SARS-CoV-2 at baseline. Participants were mostly white British, with more females than males. The authors suggested clonal diversity may have been underestimated. The whole spike protein was spanned by vaccine-associated CD4 TCRs, and dominant responses were seen in regions 160-218 and 743-854. Nearly half of unique spike-specific TCRs reportedly recognized epitopes outside regions mutated in the B.1.351 and B.1.1.7 variants. A significant rise in spike-specific TCR breadth and depth was observed after two AZD1222 doses relative to day 0 and relative to MenACWY recipients. Because no day 14 peak-response samples were available, the repertoires could be characterized only after the peak T cell response. In the small 56-69-year group, the increase in depth fell short of significance, most likely because of low power.

A remark on this clone: Its antigen remains undetermined. No base-level quality is on record; no much larger clone is a single base apart.

The CDR3 regions of human TCRbeta chains were analyzed by immunosequencing. The study's processing was this. TCRs in the repertoires were compared against a reference library of SARS-CoV-2-specific TCRs that had been generated with the MIRA antigen-specificity platform. Breadth meant the fraction of unique TCRs that were SARS-CoV-2-associated, whereas depth meant the fraction of total T cells that were SARS-CoV-2-associated. Using the MIRA data, each spike-specific TCR was assigned both to the spike region to which the TCR was reactive and to a CD4 or CD8 class. Log10-transformed breadth and depth values were compared by one-way ANOVA with Sidak's multiple comparisons tests. TCRdb holds this immuneACCESS table with in-frame rearrangements only. Some clones are missing; in checked studies, unresolved V genes explain under half, and the rest has no known cause. Clone size and V and J calls were adopted from that table, with D and trimming inferred from the DNA. This sample is represented by some 140,000 clones; 85% to 95% of them were singletons. The ten largest clones represent 6.5% to 8.5% of the sample.

According to the study, the label for this sample's time point signals: about 28 days (+/-7) after the second vaccine dose. AZD1222 recipients with second doses at about 4 weeks or about 12 weeks were pooled, because spike-specific TCR depth and breadth did not differ between schedules. Samples from vaccinated people were obtained from the UK trials COV001 and COV002, which included a single-blind randomized controlled phase 2/3 trial of AZD1222 (ChAdOx1 nCoV-19) in healthy adults. For TCRbeta chain sequencing, PBMC samples were collected from trial participants at day 0 and at day 28 after the second dose. Inclusive of the bounding cysteine and phenylalanine, the CDR3 is 20 residues long. Left in the record is the CDR3 DNA by itself, 60 bases read in frame from the first base. V lost 3 bases and J lost 4 bases; the stretch between them is 31 bases long. For CDR1 and CDR2, the germline V gene lists SGHVS and FQNEAQ.

The specimen comprised peripheral blood, sampled 28 days after the second AZD1222 dose. The TCR originated in an adult who received the AZD1222 COVID-19 vaccine. Here the chain combines TRBV7-8 and TRBJ2-7; the D region may be TRBD1 or TRBD2, each matching 6 bases equally. The DNA is TGTGCCAGCAGCTTCCCGGGGAACAGGGCCCGTTTGGGGAGCGGGTACGAGCAGTACTTC. Its translation is CASSFPGNRARLGSGYEQYF.